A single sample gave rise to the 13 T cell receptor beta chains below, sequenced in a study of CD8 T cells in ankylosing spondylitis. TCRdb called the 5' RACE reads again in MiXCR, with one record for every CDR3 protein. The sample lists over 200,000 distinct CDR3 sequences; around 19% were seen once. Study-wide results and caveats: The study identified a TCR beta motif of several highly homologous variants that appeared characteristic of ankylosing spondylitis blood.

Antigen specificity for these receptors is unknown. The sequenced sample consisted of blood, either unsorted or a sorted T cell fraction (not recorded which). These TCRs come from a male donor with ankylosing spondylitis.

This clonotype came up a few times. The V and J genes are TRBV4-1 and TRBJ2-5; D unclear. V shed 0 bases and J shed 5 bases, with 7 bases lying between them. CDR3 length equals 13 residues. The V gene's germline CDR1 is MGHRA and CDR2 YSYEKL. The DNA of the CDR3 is TGCGCCAGCAGCCAAGATGTGGAGGAGACCCAGTACTTC. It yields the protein CASSQDVEETQYF.

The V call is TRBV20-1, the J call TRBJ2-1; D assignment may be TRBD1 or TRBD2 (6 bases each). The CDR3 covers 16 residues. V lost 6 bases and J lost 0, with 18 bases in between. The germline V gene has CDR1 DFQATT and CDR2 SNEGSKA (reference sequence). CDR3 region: CSARPRGLSSYNEQFF. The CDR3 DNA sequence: TGCAGTGCACGGCCTCGGGGGCTAAGCTCCTACAATGAGCAGTTCTTC.

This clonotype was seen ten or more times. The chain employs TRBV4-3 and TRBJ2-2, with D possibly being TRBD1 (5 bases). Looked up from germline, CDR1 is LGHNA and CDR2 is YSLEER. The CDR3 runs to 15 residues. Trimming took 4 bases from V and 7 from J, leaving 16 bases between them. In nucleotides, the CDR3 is TGCGCCAGCAGCCGACGAACAGGTTTAGGCGGGGAGCTGTTTTTT. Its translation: CASSRRTGLGGELFF.

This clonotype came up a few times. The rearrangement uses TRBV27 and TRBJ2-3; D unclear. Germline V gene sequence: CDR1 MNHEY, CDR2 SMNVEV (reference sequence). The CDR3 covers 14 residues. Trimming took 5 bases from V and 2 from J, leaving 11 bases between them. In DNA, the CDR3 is TGTGCCAGCAGTCGCAGCGTTTTCACAGATACGCAGTATTTT. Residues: CASSRSVFTDTQYF.

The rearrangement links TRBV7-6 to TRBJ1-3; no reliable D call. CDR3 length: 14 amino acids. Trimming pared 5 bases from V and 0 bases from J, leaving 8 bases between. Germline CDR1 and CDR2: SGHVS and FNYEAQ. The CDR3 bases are TGTGCCAGCAGCCGGACCCTCTCTGGAAACACCATATATTTT. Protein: CASSRTLSGNTIYF.

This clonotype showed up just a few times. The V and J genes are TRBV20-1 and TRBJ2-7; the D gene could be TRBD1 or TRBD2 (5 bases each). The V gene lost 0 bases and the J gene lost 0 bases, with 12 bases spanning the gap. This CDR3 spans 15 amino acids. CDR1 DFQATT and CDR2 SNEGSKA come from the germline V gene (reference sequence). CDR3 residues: CSARDDSGYSYEQYF. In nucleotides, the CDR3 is TGCAGTGCTAGAGACGACAGCGGCTACTCCTACGAGCAGTACTTC.

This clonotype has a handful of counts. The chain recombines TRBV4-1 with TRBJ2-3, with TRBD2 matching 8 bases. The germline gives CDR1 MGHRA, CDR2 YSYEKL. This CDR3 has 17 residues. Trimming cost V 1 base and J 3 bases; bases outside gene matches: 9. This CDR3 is CASSQVDQREWTDTQYF. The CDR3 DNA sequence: TGCGCCAGCAGCCAAGTAGACCAGCGGGAGTGGACAGATACGCAGTATTTT.

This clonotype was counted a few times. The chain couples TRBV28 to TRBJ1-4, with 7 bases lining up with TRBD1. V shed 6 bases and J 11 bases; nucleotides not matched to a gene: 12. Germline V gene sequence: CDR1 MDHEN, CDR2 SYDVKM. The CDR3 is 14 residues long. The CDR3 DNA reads TGTGCCAGCAGCTACAGGGGAGATAAAGATAAACTGTTTTTT. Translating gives CASSYRGDKDKLFF.

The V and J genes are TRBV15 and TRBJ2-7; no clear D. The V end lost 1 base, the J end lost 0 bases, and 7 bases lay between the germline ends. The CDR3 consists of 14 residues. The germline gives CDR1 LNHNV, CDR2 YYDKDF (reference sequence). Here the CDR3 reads CATSRVAYSYEQYF. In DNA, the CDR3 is TGTGCCACCAGCAGAGTGGCATACTCCTACGAGCAGTACTTC.

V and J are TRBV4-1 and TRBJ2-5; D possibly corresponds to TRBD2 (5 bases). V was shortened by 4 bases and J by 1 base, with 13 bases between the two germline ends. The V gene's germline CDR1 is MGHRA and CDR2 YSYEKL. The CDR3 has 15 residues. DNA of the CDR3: TGCGCCAGCAGCCTACGCGGGCCGATCCAAGAGACCCAGTACTTC. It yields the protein CASSLRGPIQETQYF.

The CDR3 region is CASSFALEDRSNTEAFF. CDR3 coding DNA: TGTGCCAGCAGCTTCGCATTGGAGGACAGGTCGAACACTGAAGCTTTCTTT. J is TRBJ1-1 and V is TRBV7-9; 7 positions match TRBD1. Germline-derived CDR1 and CDR2 are SEHNR and FQNEAQ (reference sequence). With 3 bases clipped from V and 1 base from J, the junction kept 11 bases outside the gene matches. The CDR3 has 17 residues.

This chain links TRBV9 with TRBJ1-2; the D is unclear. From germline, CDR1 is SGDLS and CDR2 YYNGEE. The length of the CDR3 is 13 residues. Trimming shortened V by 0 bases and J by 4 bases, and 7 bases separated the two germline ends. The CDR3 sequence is CASSVGVSYGYTF. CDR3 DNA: TGTGCCAGCAGCGTAGGCGTTTCCTATGGCTACACCTTC.

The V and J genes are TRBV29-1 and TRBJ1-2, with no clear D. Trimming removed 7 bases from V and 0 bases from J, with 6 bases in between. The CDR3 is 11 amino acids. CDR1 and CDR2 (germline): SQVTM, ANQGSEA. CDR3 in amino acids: CSGQANYGYTF. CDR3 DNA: TGCAGCGGACAAGCTAACTATGGCTACACCTTC.